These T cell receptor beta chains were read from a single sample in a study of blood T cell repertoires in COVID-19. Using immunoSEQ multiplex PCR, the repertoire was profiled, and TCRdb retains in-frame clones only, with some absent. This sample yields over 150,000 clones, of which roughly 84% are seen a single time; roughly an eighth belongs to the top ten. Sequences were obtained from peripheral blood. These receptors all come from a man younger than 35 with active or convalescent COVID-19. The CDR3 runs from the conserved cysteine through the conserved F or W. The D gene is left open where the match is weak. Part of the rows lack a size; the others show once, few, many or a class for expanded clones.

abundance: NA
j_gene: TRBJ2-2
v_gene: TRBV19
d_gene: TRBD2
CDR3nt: TGTGCCAGTAGTATAGAAGCGGGGCGAAACACCGGGGAGCTGTTTTTT
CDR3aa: CASSIEAGRNTGELFF

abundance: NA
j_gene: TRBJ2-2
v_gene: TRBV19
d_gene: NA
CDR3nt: TGTGCCAGTAGTATGCCAGGGGACGGGGAGCTGTTTTTT
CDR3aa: CASSMPGDGELFF

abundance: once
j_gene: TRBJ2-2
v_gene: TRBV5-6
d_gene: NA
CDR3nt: TGTGCCAGCAGCAATGGCCGGGTCACCGGGGAGCTGTTTTTT
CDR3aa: CASSNGRVTGELFF

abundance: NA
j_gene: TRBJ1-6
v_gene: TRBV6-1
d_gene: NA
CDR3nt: TGTGCCAGCAGTGAAGATGTCGTCAATTCACCCCTCCACTTT
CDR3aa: CASSEDVVNSPLHF

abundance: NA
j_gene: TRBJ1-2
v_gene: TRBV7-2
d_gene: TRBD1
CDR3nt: TGTGCCAGCAGCTTAGCGGCTCGGGGACAGGGATCTAACTATGGCTACACCTTC
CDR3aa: CASSLAARGQGSNYGYTF

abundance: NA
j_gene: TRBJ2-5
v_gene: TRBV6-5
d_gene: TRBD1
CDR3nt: TGTGCCAGCAGACGGACAGGGAAGGGGACCCAGTACTTC
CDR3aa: CASRRTGKGTQYF

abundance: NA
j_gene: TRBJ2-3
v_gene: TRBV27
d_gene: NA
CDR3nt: TGTGCCAGCAGACATTACCCCCTCCCCAGGGAAAGCACAGATACGCAGTATTTT
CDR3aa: CASRHYPLPRESTDTQYF

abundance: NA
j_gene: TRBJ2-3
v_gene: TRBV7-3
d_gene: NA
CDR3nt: TGTGCCAGCAGCCCCCTAGTTAGCACAGATACGCAGTATTTT
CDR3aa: CASSPLVSTDTQYF

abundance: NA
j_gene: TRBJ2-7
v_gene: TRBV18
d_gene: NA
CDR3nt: TGTGCCAGCTCACCATCCAGTGGTGCCTACGAGCAGTACTTC
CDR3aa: CASSPSSGAYEQYF

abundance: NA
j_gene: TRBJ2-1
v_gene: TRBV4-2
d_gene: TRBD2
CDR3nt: TGTGCCAGCAGCCCCTCTAGCGGGGGATCCTACAATGAGCAGTTCTTC
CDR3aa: CASSPSSGGSYNEQFF

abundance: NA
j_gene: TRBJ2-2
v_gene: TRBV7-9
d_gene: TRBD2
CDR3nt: TGTGCCAGCCGGGGGGTAACCGGGGAGCTGTTTTTT
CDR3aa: CASRGVTGELFF

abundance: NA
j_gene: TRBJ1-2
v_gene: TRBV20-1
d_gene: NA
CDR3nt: TGCAGTGCTAGTACTGACAGCCTAGACAGGGGCTACACCTTC
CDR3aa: CSASTDSLDRGYTF

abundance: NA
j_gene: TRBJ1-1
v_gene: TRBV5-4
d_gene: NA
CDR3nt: TGTGCCAGCAGCTTGGCCGGGGGGAACACTGAAGCTTTCTTT
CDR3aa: CASSLAGGNTEAFF

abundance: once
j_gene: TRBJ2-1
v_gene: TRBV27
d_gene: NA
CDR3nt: TGTGCCAGCAGTCCGCGAGGGGGGGGGCATATTAACCAGTTCTTC
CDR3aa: CASSPRGGGHINQFF

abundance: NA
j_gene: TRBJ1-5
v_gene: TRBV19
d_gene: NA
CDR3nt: TGTGCCAGTAGTCCAGCAGGGGCATCCAATCAGCCCCAGCATTTT
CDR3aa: CASSPAGASNQPQHF

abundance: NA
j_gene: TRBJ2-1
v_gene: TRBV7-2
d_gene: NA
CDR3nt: TGTGCCAGCACCTCCGTTGGCTTGTCCTACAATGAGCAGTTCTTC
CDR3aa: CASTSVGLSYNEQFF

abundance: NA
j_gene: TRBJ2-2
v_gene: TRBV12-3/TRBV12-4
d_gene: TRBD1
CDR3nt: TGTGCCAGCAGTTTAGCGGGACAGCTGGGGATTTTT
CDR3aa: CASSLAGQLGIF

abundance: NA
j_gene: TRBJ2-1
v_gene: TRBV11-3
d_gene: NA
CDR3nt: TGTGCCAGCAGCTTCGACAATGAGCAGTTCTTC
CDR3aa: CASSFDNEQFF

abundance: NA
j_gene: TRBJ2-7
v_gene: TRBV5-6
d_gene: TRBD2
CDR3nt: TGTGCCAGCAGCCGGGGACTAGCGGGGGCCTTCTCCTACGAGCAGTACTTC
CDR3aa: CASSRGLAGAFSYEQYF

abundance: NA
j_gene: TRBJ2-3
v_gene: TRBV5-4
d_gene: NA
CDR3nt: TGTGCCAGCAGCTTGGAGAGCCGAGATACGCAGTATTTT
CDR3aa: CASSLESRDTQYF

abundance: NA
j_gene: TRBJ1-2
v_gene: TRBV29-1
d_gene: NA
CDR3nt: TGCAGCGTTGTCCCTCGGACAGCCAACTATGGCTACACCTTC
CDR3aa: CSVVPRTANYGYTF

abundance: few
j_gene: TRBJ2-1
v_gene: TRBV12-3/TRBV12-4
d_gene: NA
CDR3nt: TGTGCCAGCAGTTTCCAGGGAAATGAGCAGTTCTTC
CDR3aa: CASSFQGNEQFF

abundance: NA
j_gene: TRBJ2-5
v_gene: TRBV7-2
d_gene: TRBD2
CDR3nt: TGTGCCAGCAGCTTAGGATCGCGGGGGGGCGGTGGGACCCAGTACTTC
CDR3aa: CASSLGSRGGGGTQYF

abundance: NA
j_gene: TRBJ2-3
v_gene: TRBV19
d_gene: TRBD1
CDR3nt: TGTGCCAGTAGTACGACAGGGGGCACAGATACGCAGTATTTT
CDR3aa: CASSTTGGTDTQYF

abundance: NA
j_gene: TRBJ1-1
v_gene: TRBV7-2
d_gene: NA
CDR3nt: TGTGCCAGCAGCTTATCTGAGGACACTGAAGCTTTCTTT
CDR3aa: CASSLSEDTEAFF

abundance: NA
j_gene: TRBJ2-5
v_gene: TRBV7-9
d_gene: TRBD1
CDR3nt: TGTGCCAGCACCGACGGACAGGGGCGGTACCAAGAGACCCAGTACTTC
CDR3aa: CASTDGQGRYQETQYF